This entry lists 25 T cell receptor beta chains sequenced from one sample in a study of shared clonotypes between healthy human individuals. Some clones are missing from TCRdb's copy, which holds only in-frame ones; the method was immunoSEQ multiplex PCR. The sample yields about 690,000 clones, 90% seen once. The sequenced sample consisted of memory CD8+ T cells from PBMCs. This sample's subset: CD45RO+ cells pooled with CCR7-negative TemRA cells. The receptors were sampled from a man aged 18 to 35 in good health. Some clones in this sample may be carry-over from other donors' samples.

The chain combines TRBV7-9 with TRBJ2-1, with D hard to call. From germline, CDR1 is SEHNR and CDR2 FQNEAQ (reference sequence). The V gene lost 5 bases and the J gene lost 9 bases, with 11 bases spanning the gap. This CDR3 has 12 amino acids. The CDR3 reads CASSQGPGEQFF. The CDR3 DNA sequence: TGTGCCAGCAGCCAAGGACCGGGTGAGCAGTTCTTC.

The rearrangement links TRBV7-9 to TRBJ1-2; D possibly corresponds to TRBD1 (5 bases). V dropped 5 bases and J dropped 4 bases, with 14 bases sitting between them. This CDR3 region has 14 residues. Germline V CDR1 and CDR2: SEHNR, FQNEAQ (reference sequence). The CDR3 bases are TGTGCCAGCAGCCCACCCGGGACGGTCTATGGCTACACCTTC. As protein: CASSPPGTVYGYTF.

The chain is built from TRBV7-9 and TRBJ1-4; tentatively, D is TRBD1 (5 bases). The CDR3 has 14 amino acids. V lost 2 bases to trimming and J lost 8 bases, with 12 bases between them. CDR1 is SEHNR and CDR2 is FQNEAQ in the germline V gene (reference sequence). The chain's CDR3 is CASSLRGREEKLFF. The CDR3 DNA is TGTGCCAGCAGCTTAAGGGGCCGGGAAGAAAAACTGTTTTTT.

The rearrangement links TRBV27 to TRBJ2-7; 10 nucleotides match TRBD1. Germline V gene sequence: CDR1 MNHEY, CDR2 SMNVEV (reference sequence). CDR3 length: 15 residues. Germline trimming cut 7 bases from V and 4 bases from J; bases unmatched to any gene: 10. The CDR3 nucleotides read TGTGCCAGCACCAAAGGGGGACAGGGGTGGTACGAGCAGTACTTC. Translating gives CASTKGGQGWYEQYF.

This sequence joins TRBV28 and TRBJ2-7; tentatively, D is TRBD2 (5 bases). Germline loops: CDR1 MDHEN, CDR2 SYDVKM. This CDR3 has 15 residues. V was shortened by 0 bases and J by 0 bases, with 9 bases between the two germline ends. CDR3 region: CASSLWRAGSYEQYF. CDR3 DNA sequence: TGTGCCAGCAGTTTATGGAGGGCGGGCTCCTACGAGCAGTACTTC.

The V and J genes are TRBV6-6 and TRBJ1-2, with TRBD1 as a possible D gene (6 bases). The V end lost 8 bases, the J end lost 7 bases, and 17 bases lay between the germline ends. The CDR3 is 13 residues long. Germline CDR1 reads MNHNY; CDR2 reads SVGAGI (reference sequence). The CDR3, as DNA: TGTGCCAGCCAAACGCGGGGGGCCGGTGGCTACACCTTC. The encoded protein is CASQTRGAGGYTF.

The gene calls are TRBV4-1 and TRBJ2-7; D is perhaps TRBD2 (5 bases). CDR3 length: 15 residues. V dropped 0 bases and J dropped 3 bases, with 12 bases sitting between them. Germline-derived CDR1 and CDR2 are MGHRA and YSYEKL. CDR3 nucleotides: TGCGCCAGCAGCCAAGACTTGAGGGAACACTACGAGCAGTACTTC. As protein: CASSQDLREHYEQYF.

The chain joins TRBV4-2 to TRBJ2-2; 8 positions match TRBD2. After removal of 0 bases from V and 3 bases from J, the junction contained 9 bases not matched to a gene. CDR1 is LGHNA, CDR2 YNFKEQ, per germline. The CDR3 is made up of 18 amino acids. CDR3 loop: CASSQDRGGRRDTGELFF. The CDR3 nucleotides read TGTGCCAGCAGCCAAGATCGGGGCGGGAGGAGGGACACCGGGGAGCTGTTTTTT.

In DNA form, the CDR3 reads TGTGCCAGTTACGACTATGGCTACACCTTC. It encodes CASYDYGYTF. V is TRBV19 and J is TRBJ1-2; no clear D gene. With 8 bases removed from V and 3 bases from J, the gap between germline ends came to 4 bases. The CDR3 extends over 10 amino acids. CDR1 is LNHDA and CDR2 is SQIVND in the germline V gene (reference sequence).

The rearrangement joins TRBV10-2 to TRBJ2-1; 13 bases are shared with TRBD2. V shed 6 bases and J 3 bases; nucleotides not matched to a gene: 5. CDR1 and CDR2 from the germline V gene are WSHSY and SAAADI. This CDR3 has 16 residues. The CDR3, as DNA: TGCGCCAGCAGCGAGGGACTAGCGGGACTCTACAATGAGCAGTTCTTC. As protein: CASSEGLAGLYNEQFF.

The table lists this clone with a count of one. Different DNA sequences within this sample yield the same CDR3. This chain connects TRBV7-9 to TRBJ2-7, with TRBD2 as a possible D gene (5 bases). CDR1 SEHNR and CDR2 FQNEAQ come from the germline V gene (reference sequence). V was pared by 1 base and J by 4 bases, with 8 bases between. The CDR3 spans 13 residues. The CDR3 nucleotides are TGTGCCAGCAGCTTAGATCGGGGTTACGAGCAGTACTTC. Translated, it gives CASSLDRGYEQYF.

CDR3 sequence reads: CAISESRVRVSYEQYF. The CDR3 nucleotides read TGTGCCATCAGTGAGTCGCGGGTACGAGTTTCCTACGAGCAGTACTTC. The chain couples TRBV10-3 to TRBJ2-7, with D perhaps matching TRBD2 (5 bases). Deletions cut 0 bases from V and 1 base from J, with 13 bases between. The CDR3 is 16 residues long. Germline V lookup: CDR1 ENHRY, CDR2 SYGVKD.

The rearrangement joins TRBV6-5 to TRBJ1-2, with TRBD1 matching over 7 bases. CDR1 is MNHEY, CDR2 SVGAGI, per germline. With V trimmed by 4 bases and J by 1 base, 9 bases remained unmatched. There are 16 residues in the CDR3. CDR3 in DNA: TGTGCCAGCAGTTTCAGTCCCGGGACAGATAACTATGGCTACACCTTC. It encodes CASSFSPGTDNYGYTF.

The V call is TRBV29-1, the J call TRBJ2-7; 8 bases match TRBD2. This CDR3 spans 13 amino acids. The ends lost 3 bases at V and 4 bases at J; junction bases unmatched: 5. Germline V CDR1 and CDR2: SQVTM, ANQGSEA. The CDR3 protein is CSVEAGGAYEQYF. The DNA for the CDR3 is TGCAGCGTTGAGGCGGGAGGCGCTTACGAGCAGTACTTC.

The chain has TRBV18 and TRBJ1-5; D might be TRBD1 (5 bases). Germline V CDR1 and CDR2: KGHSH, LQKENI. This CDR3 contains 15 residues. The V gene lost 6 bases and the J gene lost 7 bases, with 19 bases spanning the gap. CDR3: CASSFDRGTNQPQHF. The DNA of the CDR3 is TGTGCCAGCTCTTTTGACCGAGGGACCAACCAGCCCCAGCATTTT.

This clone turned up a few times. The chain joins TRBV5-4 to TRBJ2-2; no clear D. CDR3 length equals 13 residues. The V gene lost 0 bases and the J gene lost 6 bases, with 6 bases spanning the gap. Germline assignment: CDR1 SGHNT and CDR2 YYREEE (reference sequence). This CDR3 reads CASSLGGAGELFF. DNA of the CDR3: TGTGCCAGCAGCTTGGGGGGTGCCGGGGAGCTGTTTTTT. Complete variable domain (other parts from reference TRBV5-4 and TRBJ2-2): ETGVTQSPTHLIKTRGQQVTLRCSSQSGHNTVSWYQQALGQGPQFIFQYYREEENGRGNFPPRFSGLQFPNYSSELNVNALELDDSALYLCASSLGGAGELFFGEGSRLTVL.

The V gene is TRBV19, the J gene TRBJ2-3, with 9 positions matching TRBD1. The CDR3 sequence is 14 residues long. Trimming cost V 5 bases and J 6 bases; bases outside gene matches: 6. Germline V gene sequence: CDR1 LNHDA, CDR2 SQIVND (reference sequence). Here the CDR3 DNA reads TGTGCCAGTAGTGGACAGGGGTATGTGGATACGCAGTATTTT. Translation gives CASSGQGYVDTQYF. The full variable domain, its missing parts supplied by reference TRBV19 and TRBJ2-3, is DGGITQSPKYLFRKEGQNVTLSCEQNLNHDAMYWYRQDPGQGLRLIYYSQIVNDFQKGDIAEGYSVSREKKESFPLTVTSAQKNPTAFYLCASSGQGYVDTQYFGPGTRLTVL.

The J gene is TRBJ2-1, the V gene TRBV7-9; 7 bases fit TRBD1. The CDR3 totals 12 residues. With V trimmed by 6 bases and J by 10 bases, 6 bases remained unmatched. Per germline, CDR1 SEHNR and CDR2 FQNEAQ (reference sequence). CDR3 residues: CASRLQGIEQFF. CDR3 in DNA: TGTGCCAGCAGACTACAGGGGATCGAGCAGTTCTTC.

This rearrangement joins TRBV30 to TRBJ2-3; no reliable D call. Trimming took 3 bases from V and 1 from J, leaving 8 bases between them. CDR1 and CDR2 (germline): GTSNPN, SVGIG (reference sequence). The CDR3 is made up of 13 amino acids. The DNA of the CDR3 is TGTGCCTGGAGCCTCTTAGGCACAGATACGCAGTATTTT. As protein: CAWSLLGTDTQYF.

A single count supports this clone. The CDR3: CASQGGEGMNTEAFF. CDR3 sequence (DNA): TGTGCCAGCCAAGGCGGGGAGGGCATGAACACTGAAGCTTTCTTT. The genes are TRBV5-6 and TRBJ1-1; D is undetermined. The germline V gene encodes CDR1 SGHDT and CDR2 YYEEEE. There are 15 residues in the CDR3. Between the trimmed V and J ends, which lost 7 bases and 0 bases, there was a span of 16 bases.

This chain uses TRBV9 with TRBJ2-7; 8 bases fit TRBD1. The CDR3 has 15 residues. Germline V gene sequence: CDR1 SGDLS, CDR2 YYNGEE. The V and J ends lost 3 bases and 5 bases, in that order; junction bases with no gene match: 10. The CDR3 DNA reads TGTGCCAGCAGCGAGCGAGGGACAGGCTGGAACGAGCAGTACTTC. Protein product: CASSERGTGWNEQYF.

The V and J genes are TRBV10-3 and TRBJ2-6; maybe TRBD1 (6 bases). The germline V gene encodes CDR1 ENHRY and CDR2 SYGVKD. V lost 3 bases and J 0 bases, leaving 12 bases between the germline ends. The CDR3 length is 17 residues. CDR3 loop: CAISDWTDYSGANVLTF. Here the CDR3 DNA reads TGTGCCATCAGTGATTGGACAGACTACTCTGGGGCCAACGTCCTGACTTTC.

A remark on this clone: The sample holds other DNA sequences that translate to the same CDR3. The chain links TRBV30 to TRBJ2-7, with 8 bases identical to TRBD1. CDR3 size: 14 residues. The V and J ends lost 3 bases and 2 bases, in that order; junction bases with no gene match: 6. Germline V CDR1 and CDR2: GTSNPN, SVGIG (reference sequence). DNA for the CDR3: TGTGCCTGGAGCCCGAGGACAGGGACCTACGAGCAGTACTTC. It translates to CAWSPRTGTYEQYF.

The CDR3 coding sequence is TGTGCCAGCAGTTTGGGTGCCTTGCACTCCTACGAGCAGTACTTC. Its translation is CASSLGALHSYEQYF. This chain connects TRBV28 to TRBJ2-7, with D uncertain. Germline values: CDR1 MDHEN, CDR2 SYDVKM. The CDR3 is made up of 15 amino acids. The V and J ends lost 3 bases and 0 bases respectively, with 12 bases between them.

The V call is TRBV11-2, the J call TRBJ2-3; 12 bases are shared with TRBD2. V was pared by 5 bases and J by 0 bases, with 6 bases of the junction left unmatched. Germline-derived CDR1 and CDR2 are SGHAT and FQNNGV. The CDR3 runs 17 residues. In DNA, the CDR3 is TGTGCCAGCAGCCCGTGGACTAGCGGGACTAGCACAGATACGCAGTATTTT. Amino acids: CASSPWTSGTSTDTQYF.